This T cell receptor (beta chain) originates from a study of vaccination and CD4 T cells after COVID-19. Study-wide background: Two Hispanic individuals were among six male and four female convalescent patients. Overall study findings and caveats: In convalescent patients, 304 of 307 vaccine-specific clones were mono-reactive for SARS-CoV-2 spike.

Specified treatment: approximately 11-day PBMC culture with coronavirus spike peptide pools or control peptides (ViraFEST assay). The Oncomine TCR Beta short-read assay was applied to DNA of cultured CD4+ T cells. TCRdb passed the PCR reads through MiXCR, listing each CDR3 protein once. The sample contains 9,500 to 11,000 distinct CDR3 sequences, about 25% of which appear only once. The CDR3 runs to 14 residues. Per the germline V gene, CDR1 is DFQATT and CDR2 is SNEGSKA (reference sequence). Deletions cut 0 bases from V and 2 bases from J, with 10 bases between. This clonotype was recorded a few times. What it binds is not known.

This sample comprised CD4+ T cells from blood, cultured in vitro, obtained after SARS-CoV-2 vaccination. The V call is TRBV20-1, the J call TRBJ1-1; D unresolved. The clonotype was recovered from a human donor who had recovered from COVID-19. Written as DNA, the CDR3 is TGCAGTGCTAGAGATCATTACACAAACACTGAAGCTTTCTTT. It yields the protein CSARDHYTNTEAFF.